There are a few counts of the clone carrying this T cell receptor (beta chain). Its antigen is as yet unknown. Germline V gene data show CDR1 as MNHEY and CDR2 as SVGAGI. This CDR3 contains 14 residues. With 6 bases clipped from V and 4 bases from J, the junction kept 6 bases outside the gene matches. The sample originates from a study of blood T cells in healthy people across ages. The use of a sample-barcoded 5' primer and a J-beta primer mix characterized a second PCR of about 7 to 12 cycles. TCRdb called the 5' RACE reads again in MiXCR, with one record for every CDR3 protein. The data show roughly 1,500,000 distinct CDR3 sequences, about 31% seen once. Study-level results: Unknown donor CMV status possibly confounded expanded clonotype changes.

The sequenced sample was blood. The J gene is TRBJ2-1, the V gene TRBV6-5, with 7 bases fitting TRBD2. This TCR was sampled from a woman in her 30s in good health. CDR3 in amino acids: CASRASGIYNEQFF. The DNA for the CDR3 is TGTGCCAGCAGAGCTAGCGGTATATACAATGAGCAGTTCTTC.